The rows below give T cell receptor beta chains drawn from one sample of a study of control samples from healthy donors and cancer patients. Libraries were prepared by immunoSEQ multiplex PCR; TCRdb keeps only in-frame clonotypes and omits some of them. Of some 410,000 clones detected, approximately 90% appear once; the ten largest clones hold around 6.4%. Sequences were obtained from PBMCs. All receptors derive from a man aged 40-49 years with head and neck cancer. The conserved cysteine and the conserved F or W are not part of the CDR3 here. D genes are given only for firm matches.

J: TRBJ1-1
V: TRBV10-1
D: TRBD1
CDR3: ASSYAGQGAAEAF

J: TRBJ2-3
V: TRBV20-1
D: TRBD2
CDR3: SASATLAGKPTDTQY

J: TRBJ1-5
V: TRBV2
D: NA
CDR3: ASSEGGVFNQPQH

J: TRBJ1-6
V: TRBV4-1
D: NA
CDR3: ASSQVDSTYNSPLH

J: TRBJ1-5
V: TRBV5-1
D: TRBD1
CDR3: ASSAGTGDQPQH

J: TRBJ2-1
V: TRBV2
D: TRBD2
CDR3: ASSVTSVDNEQF

J: TRBJ2-3
V: TRBV5-1
D: NA
CDR3: ASSLDNTDTQY

J: TRBJ2-7
V: TRBV3-1/TRBV3-2
D: NA
CDR3: ASSPESRATRYEQY

J: TRBJ2-7
V: TRBV13
D: TRBD1
CDR3: ASSLEGQGVH

J: TRBJ2-5
V: TRBV10-1
D: TRBD2
CDR3: ASSEGTSGRQETQY

J: TRBJ1-2
V: TRBV6-5
D: TRBD1
CDR3: ASSSGQGNYGYT

J: TRBJ1-2
V: TRBV5-1
D: NA
CDR3: ASSLDGSRANYGYT

J: TRBJ1-2
V: TRBV7-3
D: TRBD1
CDR3: ASSVQGAGSYT

J: TRBJ1-3
V: TRBV10-3
D: TRBD1
CDR3: AISQGGGNTIY

J: TRBJ1-4
V: TRBV9
D: NA
CDR3: ASSVDQGSEKLF

J: TRBJ2-2
V: TRBV25-1
D: NA
CDR3: ASSDWGRGTGELF

J: TRBJ1-5
V: TRBV6-4
D: NA
CDR3: ASSERGNQPQH

J: TRBJ1-4
V: TRBV4-2
D: NA
CDR3: ASSQTRGAEKLF

J: TRBJ2-1
V: TRBV7-3
D: NA
CDR3: ASSRAGDEQF

J: TRBJ1-1
V: TRBV29-1
D: NA
CDR3: SVAGGPEAF

J: TRBJ2-2
V: TRBV7-3
D: TRBD2
CDR3: ASSLVPSGNTGELF

J: TRBJ2-5
V: TRBV6-2/TRBV6-3
D: NA
CDR3: ASSRSGGGETQY

J: TRBJ2-1
V: TRBV6-5
D: NA
CDR3: ASSSGPYNEQF

J: TRBJ1-1
V: TRBV2
D: TRBD1
CDR3: ASSGWPGQGLNTEAF

J: TRBJ1-1
V: TRBV2
D: TRBD1
CDR3: ASSERIRGRVVTEAF

J: TRBJ1-1
V: TRBV10-3
D: NA
CDR3: AISVDNMNTEAF

J: TRBJ2-5
V: TRBV28
D: TRBD1
CDR3: ASSLDRAQETQY

J: TRBJ2-5
V: TRBV29-1
D: NA
CDR3: SVGRGTQETQY

J: TRBJ1-5
V: TRBV4-1
D: NA
CDR3: ASSRGEVGNQPQH

J: TRBJ2-1
V: TRBV5-4
D: NA
CDR3: ASSPGPSLGEQF

J: TRBJ2-7
V: TRBV30
D: NA
CDR3: AWSARVGGTYEQY

J: TRBJ2-3
V: TRBV7-9
D: NA
CDR3: ASSALKSTDTQY

J: TRBJ1-1
V: TRBV7-3
D: NA
CDR3: ASSTGLNTEAF

J: TRBJ2-1
V: TRBV5-4
D: NA
CDR3: ASSAGLGVSYNEQF

J: TRBJ1-1
V: TRBV30
D: NA
CDR3: AWSKDLGTEAF

J: TRBJ2-6
V: TRBV7-3
D: NA
CDR3: ASSLTGANVLT

J: TRBJ1-1
V: TRBV19
D: TRBD1
CDR3: ASRKQGAMEAF

J: TRBJ2-3
V: TRBV5-6
D: TRBD1
CDR3: ASSRQGATDTQY

J: TRBJ2-2
V: TRBV7-3
D: TRBD1
CDR3: ASSYLLGQYAGELF

J: TRBJ2-3
V: TRBV6-2/TRBV6-3
D: TRBD2
CDR3: ASSYSSGDSTDTQY

J: TRBJ1-6
V: TRBV6-5
D: NA
CDR3: ASRRINSPLH

J: TRBJ2-3
V: TRBV13
D: TRBD2
CDR3: ASSLRAGATDTQY

J: TRBJ1-4
V: TRBV19
D: NA
CDR3: ATKGVGSATNEKLF

J: TRBJ1-1
V: TRBV5-8
D: NA
CDR3: ASSLGVIMNTEAF